This T cell receptor (beta chain) came from a study of blood T cell repertoires in COVID-19. Study-wide context: The United States, Italy and Spain provided the acute and convalescent COVID-19 samples. The cDNA or gDNA used as material had been derived from T cells, B-cell-depleted T cells, or PBMCs.

Followed longitudinally, the Seattle patients had been enrolled during active infection. Original data processing: How many nucleated cells were present was estimated from reference gene primer amplification. Here immunoSEQ multiplex PCR was the method, and the copy in TCRdb shows in-frame clones only, minus some. V and J calls and clone size are copied from that table; D and trimming were computed from the DNA. Among about 410,000 clones listed, about 91% were seen once. This clone was counted only a few times. CDR3 length: 18 amino acids. Losses at the gene ends were 1 base for V and 4 bases for J; bases not matched to a gene: 11. CDR1 is SGHTA and CDR2 is FQGNSA in the germline V gene.

Sequencing was carried out using peripheral blood. This receptor was taken from a middle-aged woman with COVID-19, enrolled during active disease. The genes are TRBV7-2 and TRBJ2-5; TRBD2 agrees at 11 bases. CDR3 amino acids: CASSLGRQGLAVRETQYF. CDR3 bases: TGTGCCAGCAGCTTAGGACGTCAGGGACTAGCGGTGAGAGAGACCCAGTACTTC.